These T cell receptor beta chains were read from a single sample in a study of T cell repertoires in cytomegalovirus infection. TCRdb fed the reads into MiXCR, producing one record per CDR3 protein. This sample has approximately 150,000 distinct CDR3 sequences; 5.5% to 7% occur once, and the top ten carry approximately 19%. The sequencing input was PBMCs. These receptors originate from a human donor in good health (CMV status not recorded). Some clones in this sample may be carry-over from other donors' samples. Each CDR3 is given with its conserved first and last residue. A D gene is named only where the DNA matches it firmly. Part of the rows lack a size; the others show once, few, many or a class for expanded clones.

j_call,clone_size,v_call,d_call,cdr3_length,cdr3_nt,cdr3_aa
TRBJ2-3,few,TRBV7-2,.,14,TGTGCCAGCAGCTTAATGGCCCAAGAAGATACGCAGTATTTT,CASSLMAQEDTQYF
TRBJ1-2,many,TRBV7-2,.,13,TGTGCCAGCAGCCCCACCTTGAACCCTGGCTACACCTTC,CASSPTLNPGYTF
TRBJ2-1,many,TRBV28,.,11,TGTGCCAGCAGCCCATGGTTTGAGCAGTTCTTC,CASSPWFEQFF
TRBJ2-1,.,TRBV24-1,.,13,TGTGCCACCAGTGGGCAGGCGTACAATGAGCAGTTCTTC,CATSGQAYNEQFF
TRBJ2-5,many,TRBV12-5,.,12,TGTGCTAGTGGTTTGCACCAAGAGACCCAGTACTTC,CASGLHQETQYF
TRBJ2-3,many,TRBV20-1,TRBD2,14,TGCAGTGCTAGAAGCGGGGGGGCCACAGATACGCAGTATTTT,CSARSGGATDTQYF
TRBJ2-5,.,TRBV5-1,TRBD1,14,TGCGCCAGCAGCCGGACAGGCTCCCCAGAGACCCAGTACTTC,CASSRTGSPETQYF
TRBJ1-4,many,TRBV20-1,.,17,TGCAGTGCTAGGAGGGCACAGGGTTTCGCAACTAATGAAAAACTGTTTTTT,CSARRAQGFATNEKLFF
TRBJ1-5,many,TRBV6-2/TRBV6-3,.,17,TGTGCCAGCAGTCCCAGGGGAGGCCGGAATAGCAATCAGCCCCAGCATTTT,CASSPRGGRNSNQPQHF
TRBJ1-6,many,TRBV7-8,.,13,TGTGCCAGCAGCTTAGTTGGAGGTGCACCCCTCCACTTT,CASSLVGGAPLHF
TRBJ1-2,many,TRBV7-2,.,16,TGTGCCAGCAGCTTAGCCGGCAGCCCTTCTAACTATGGCTACACCTTC,CASSLAGSPSNYGYTF
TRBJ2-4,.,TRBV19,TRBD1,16,TGTGCCAGTAGTAAGACAGGGGATGGGTCCAAAAACATTCAGTACTTC,CASSKTGDGSKNIQYF
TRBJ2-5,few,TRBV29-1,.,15,TGCAGCGTTGCGGGGGGCAGGGGAGACCAAGAGACCCAGTACTTC,CSVAGGRGDQETQYF
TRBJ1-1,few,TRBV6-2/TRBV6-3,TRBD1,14,TGTGCCAGTCGGGTAGGGACAGCAAACACTGAAGCTTTCTTT,CASRVGTANTEAFF
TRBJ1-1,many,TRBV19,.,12,TGTGCCAGTAAGAGAGAGAACACTGAAGCTTTCTTT,CASKRENTEAFF
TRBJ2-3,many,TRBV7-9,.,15,TGTGCCAGCGGTTCTGCACTAGCTAACACAGATACGCAGTATTTT,CASGSALANTDTQYF
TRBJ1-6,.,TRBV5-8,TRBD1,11,TGTGCCAGCACCCTATTATTGGACAGGGACTTT,CASTLLLDRDF
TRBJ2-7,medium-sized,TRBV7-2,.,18,TGTGCCAGCAGCTTGGCAGGGCCGGTGGGCGCGAGCTCCTACGAGCAGTACTTC,CASSLAGPVGASSYEQYF